This TCR beta chain stems from a study of prognosis after radiotherapy for stage I lung cancer. Study-wide context: Radiotherapy took the form of SBRT (3 to 5 fractions) with a biologically effective dose of at least 100 Gy.

Study-wide results and caveats: In patients who developed distant metastases, Shannon entropy measured after stereotactic body radiation therapy was lower, and baseline Shannon entropy was not associated with metastases.

Ten or more counts support this clonotype. Its antigen is currently unknown. The CDR3 runs to 13 residues. V dropped 8 bases and J dropped 9; count of bases not matched to a gene: 13. CDR1 is MNHEY, CDR2 SMNVEV, per germline (reference sequence). Two separate time points each saw a draw of roughly 5.8 milliliters of peripheral blood. Amplification of the TCR beta CDR3 (from genomic DNA) was done by two-round multiplex PCR. Primers specific to each TRBV and TRBJ gene drove first-round PCR. TCRdb re-derived calls from the multiplex PCR reads in MiXCR, one entry per CDR3 protein. The sample holds roughly 26,000 distinct CDR3 sequences, about 30% seen once.

The source was PBMCs, collected before or after stereotactic body radiation therapy (not recorded which). This TCR came from a donor aged 50 or older with non-small cell lung cancer. The gene calls are TRBV27 and TRBJ2-7; TRBD2 aligns across 7 bases. The CDR3 reads CASSARGRVRQYF. The CDR3 nucleotides read TGTGCCAGCTCTGCCCGAGGGAGGGTGAGGCAGTACTTC.